This T cell receptor beta chain was recorded in a study of shared clonotypes between healthy human individuals (TCRdb year 2020). The study in broad terms: The cohort included a few men and two women between 18 and 49 years of age. For each donor, three plates each were used for CD4 naive and CD4 memory, two plates were used for CD8 naive, and one plate was used for CD8 memory. Blood TCR repertoires of four to six healthy adults were deeply sequenced to estimate repertoire size and the extent of clonotype sharing between individuals. Libraries were prepared and TCR repertoires were sequenced by different laboratories using diverse techniques, in order to increase sequencing depth and limit assay-specific biases. Each donor's leukapheresis produced roughly between about 0.9 and 9.5 billion PBMCs.

The paper's findings and limits, for the study overall: Sampling was limited to blood, and TCR repertoires in tissue likely differ from TCR repertoires in blood. Larger estimated clonotype richness was generally found for naive subsets than for memory subsets. Higher generation probabilities were observed for clonotypes shared by all four sorted-subset donors than for non-shared clonotypes. Across four donors, about 5% of naive CD4, approximately 3.5% of naive CD8, under 2.5% of memory CD4, and approximately 0.4% of memory CD8 clonotypes were shared. The genetic and exposure-history diversity represented was limited by the small number of donors. Pairwise subsampling led to the expectation that sequencing depth would affect the degree of clonotype sharing among donors. Incomplete sequencing was indicated by rarefaction of sorted-subset datasets, despite the large sequencing depth.

A note on this clone: Its antigen is currently not known. No qualities accompany the bases; no much larger clone lies one base away.

CD8 naive samples consisted of CD45RO-negative cells that were positively selected for CCR7, yielding a CD45RA+CCR7+ population without TemRA cells. Donors were healthy HIV-negative adults with no recently reported acute infections or vaccinations. Every donor was a Caucasian adult residing in Nashville, Tennessee, USA. After blood collection by leukapheresis, PBMCs were isolated using Ficoll-Histopaque density gradient centrifugation and then cryopreserved in the vapor phase of liquid nitrogen. Analytical flow cytometry was used to check the purity and quantity of each magnetically sorted T cell population. Each sorted fraction had its genomic DNA isolated and then quantified by UV absorbance on a Nanodrop 2000c. The germline V gene (reference sequence) yields MNHNY for CDR1 and SVGAGI for CDR2. The germline V and J ends show losses of 5 bases and 5 bases respectively, and no gene match explains 9 bases of the junction. The CDR3 contains 15 residues, cysteine and phenylalanine counted. Just CDR3 DNA is preserved here, 45 bases in frame from base 1.

Using the deep immunoSEQ assay, multiplex PCR amplified TCR CDR3 regions from genomic DNA. Extracted genomic DNA from each cell subset was spread evenly across all wells of several immunoSEQ 96-well plates, with each plate serving as a replicate. For sorted subsets, 150 to 200 ng genomic DNA, equal to 30,000 or so T cell genomes, was loaded into each replicate PCR. Purified libraries were quantified with a Qubit 3.0 fluorometer, sized on a Bioanalyzer 2100, and re-quantified with the KAPA Library Quantification kit. Each immunoSEQ 96-well plate was sequenced on its own single-read 150-cycle Illumina NextSeq 550 flow cell. As for the original processing: The immunoSEQ output contained only junctional sequences without quality scores, so filtering could not match that applied to full-length reads. To assign V/J genes and CDR3, sequences were annotated against IMGT germline references using PyIR, a Python wrapper for IgBLAST v1.9. Reads with weak V/J assignments (E-value above 1e-6), missing CDR3, stop codons, out-of-frame junctions, or ambiguous translated residues were removed. V3J clonotypes were defined as sequences sharing the same inferred V gene, J gene, and CDR3 amino acid sequence. To compute the percentage overlap between repertoires, the number of shared unique clonotypes was divided by the size of the smaller repertoire. Repertoire richness was assessed with RTK rarefaction, the Chao1 estimator, and Recon v2.1 estimates of unobserved clonotypes. OLGA was used to compute generation probabilities for all TCRbeta clonotypes that the gDNA method yielded from a handful of donors. Held by TCRdb, this immuneACCESS table contains in-frame sequences only and omits some clones. Under half of the omission traces to an unresolved V gene where checked; the cause of the rest is unknown. V and J calls and clone size come straight from that table; D and trimming were deduced from the DNA. The sample data list about 2 million clones, and about 95% of these were observed just once. The ten most abundant clones make up 1.2% of the sample.

The sequenced sample was naive CD8+ T cells sorted from blood. What the cell subset or site label conveys for this sample: CD45RA+CCR7+. This sequence uses TRBV6-6 and TRBJ2-1; 7 bases in the junction line up with TRBD2. This TCR derives from a man younger than 35 in good health. The DNA is TGTGCCAGCAGTCCCCTAGCGGACACCAACAATGAGCAGTTCTTC. The encoded protein is CASSPLADTNNEQFF.